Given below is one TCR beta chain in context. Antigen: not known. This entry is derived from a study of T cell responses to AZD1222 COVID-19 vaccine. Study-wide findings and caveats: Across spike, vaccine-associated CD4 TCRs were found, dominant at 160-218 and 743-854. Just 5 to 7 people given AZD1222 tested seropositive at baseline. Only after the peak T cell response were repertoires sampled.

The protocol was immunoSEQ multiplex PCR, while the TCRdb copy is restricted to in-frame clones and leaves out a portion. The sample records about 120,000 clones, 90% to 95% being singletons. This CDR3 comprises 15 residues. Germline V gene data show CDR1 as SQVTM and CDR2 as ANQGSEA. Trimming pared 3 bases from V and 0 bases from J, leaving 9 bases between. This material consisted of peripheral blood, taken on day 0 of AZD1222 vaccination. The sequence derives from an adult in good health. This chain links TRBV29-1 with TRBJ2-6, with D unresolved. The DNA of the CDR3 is TGCAGCGTTGACGTAGGTTTCTCTGGGGCCAACGTCCTGACTTTC. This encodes CSVDVGFSGANVLTF.